The 5 T cell receptor beta chains below come from one sample, sequenced in a study of cytomegalovirus exposure and HLA in healthy donors. PCR was performed using 60 Vbeta and 13 Jbeta primers. The method was immunoSEQ multiplex PCR; TCRdb's version includes in-frame clones alone and lacks a portion of them. The sample holds around 140,000 clones, 75% to 80% seen once. The sample comprised PBMCs. The receptors shown here come from a woman in her thirties or forties in good health and CMV-seropositive.

This clone appeared a few times. The V gene is TRBV13, the J gene TRBJ1-2; D perhaps matches TRBD1 (6 bases). V lost 2 bases and J 1 base, leaving 8 bases between the germline ends. The V gene's germline CDR1 is PRHDT and CDR2 FYEKMQ (reference sequence). The CDR3 contains 14 residues. The CDR3 here is CASSLRTVNYGYTF. The CDR3 nucleotides are TGTGCCAGCAGCTTAAGGACAGTTAACTATGGCTACACCTTC.

The chain carries TRBV30 and TRBJ1-5; D call uncertain. Germline values: CDR1 GTSNPN, CDR2 SVGIG (reference sequence). This CDR3 contains 14 residues. Trimming left V 2 bases short and J 2 bases short, with 10 bases between. Here the CDR3 reads CAWSSPPGNQPQHF. In DNA, the CDR3 is TGTGCCTGGAGTTCCCCCCCCGGCAATCAGCCCCAGCATTTT. Full variable domain (outside the CDR3, taken from reference TRBV30 and TRBJ1-5): SQTIHQWPATLVQPVGSPLSLECTVEGTSNPNLYWYRQAAGRGLQLLFYSVGIGQISSEVPQNLSASRPQDRQFILSSKKLLLSDSGFYLCAWSSPPGNQPQHFGDGTRLSIL.

The gene calls are TRBV28 and TRBJ2-7, with 9 bases fitting TRBD1. V lost 9 bases to trimming and J lost 4 bases; unmatched junction nucleotides: 10. The CDR3 extends over 14 amino acids. Per germline, CDR1 MDHEN and CDR2 SYDVKM. CDR3 coding DNA: TGTGCCAGTTTTACCGGGACAGGGTTATACGAGCAGTACTTC. As protein: CASFTGTGLYEQYF. Full variable domain (rest looked up from reference TRBV28 and TRBJ2-7): DVKVTQSSRYLVKRTGEKVFLECVQDMDHENMFWYRQDPGLGLRLIYFSYDVKMKEKGDIPEGYSVSREKKERFSLILESASTNQTSMYLCASFTGTGLYEQYFGPGTRLTVT.

The chain employs TRBV30 and TRBJ2-3, with 7 nucleotides matching TRBD2. V shed 3 bases and J 5 bases; nucleotides not matched to a gene: 8. Germline loops: CDR1 GTSNPN, CDR2 SVGIG (reference sequence). The CDR3 loop spans 14 amino acids. CDR3 region: CAWRSSGNQDTQYF. CDR3 bases: TGTGCCTGGAGGTCCAGCGGGAACCAAGATACGCAGTATTTT. Combining the CDR3 with reference TRBV30 and TRBJ2-3 gives the whole variable domain SQTIHQWPATLVQPVGSPLSLECTVEGTSNPNLYWYRQAAGRGLQLLFYSVGIGQISSEVPQNLSASRPQDRQFILSSKKLLLSDSGFYLCAWRSSGNQDTQYFGPGTRLTVL.

CDR3 nucleotide sequence: TGTGCCAGCAGTAGTAGAGACGAGCAGTACTTC. This sequence encodes CASSSRDEQYF. The chain links TRBV2 to TRBJ2-7; D remains unclear. The germline V gene encodes CDR1 SNHLY and CDR2 FYNNEI. The CDR3 covers 11 residues. V was trimmed by 5 bases and J by 5 bases, leaving 7 bases between them.